The entry below gives a single T cell receptor (beta chain) sequence along with its context. Time point reported: baseline, week 1 (first vaccination visit). The treatment denotes: pre-vaccination baseline after standard-of-care therapy. Only in-frame clones appear in the TCRdb table, and some are missing; sequencing was by immunoSEQ multiplex PCR. In the table there are 30,000 or so clones, roughly 80% of which are singletons. This entry comes from a study of a mutant IDH1 vaccine in newly diagnosed glioma. Study context: Treated individuals were around 62% male and roughly 40% female, averaging 40.4 years of age. Before enrollment, the patients had been treated with radiotherapy alone, temozolomide alone, or both together. Most of them had received both.

V shed 4 bases and J shed 0 bases, with 8 bases lying between them. The CDR3 spans 15 residues. The germline V gene encodes CDR1 SGHRS and CDR2 YFSETQ. The V gene is TRBV5-1, the J gene TRBJ2-6; D is unclear. Here the sequenced sample was PBMCs, taken from a glioma patient treated with radiotherapy, temozolomide or both. The receptor's source is a man under 40 with glioma. The CDR3 is CASSPQSSGANVLTF. The DNA for the CDR3 is TGCGCCAGCAGCCCACAGAGCTCTGGGGCCAACGTCCTGACTTTC.